These 13 T cell receptor beta chains share one sample of origin, sequenced in a study of neurological immune-mediated disorders. From the 5' RACE reads, TCRdb called clonotypes with MiXCR, one entry per CDR3 protein. This table has more than 70,000 distinct CDR3 sequences, 15% to 20% appearing once. Sequenced material: PBMCs. Receptors were obtained from a woman in her thirties or forties in good health.

This clonotype came up many times. This rearrangement joins TRBV21-1 to TRBJ2-2; the listed D gene, TRBD1, was not tested against the DNA. TRBV21-1 has pseudogene status. This CDR3 contains 19 residues. CDR3 nucleotide sequence: TGTGCCAGCAGCAAGTGCCCCTCCCTGGAGGGGGCGTTGGCCGGGGAGCTGTTTTTT. This encodes CASSKCPSLEGALAGELFF.

This clonotype has a count of ten or more. This chain connects TRBV5-1 to TRBJ2-1; 8 bases are shared with TRBD2. Per germline, CDR1 SGHRS and CDR2 YFSETQ. CDR3 length: 17 residues. Trimming took 2 bases from V and 2 from J; bases not matched to a gene: 9. For the CDR3, the DNA is TGCGCCAGCAGCTTTCGTATTAGCGGGGTGACCTACAATGAGCAGTTCTTC. Its translation: CASSFRISGVTYNEQFF.

This clonotype was seen at least ten times. The rearrangement uses TRBV6-1 and TRBJ1-4; D not resolved. From germline, CDR1 is MNHNS and CDR2 SASEGT. CDR3 length equals 15 residues. Trimming removed 3 bases from V and 6 bases from J, with 14 bases in between. The CDR3 DNA reads TGTGCCAGCAGTGATCCGGGCAGGCTAGATGAAAAACTGTTTTTT. Translated: CASSDPGRLDEKLFF.

This clonotype occurred a few times. The rearrangement uses TRBV4-1 and TRBJ1-2; D gene uncertain. The CDR3 extends over 15 amino acids. Trimming removed 0 bases from V and 8 bases from J, with 16 bases in between. From germline, CDR1 is MGHRA and CDR2 YSYEKL. CDR3 sequence (DNA): TGCGCCAGCAGCCAAGATCCGGCTGCCCATTGGGGCTACACCTTC. Encoded protein: CASSQDPAAHWGYTF.

This chain joins TRBV30 and TRBJ1-5; D is undetermined. V dropped 1 base and J dropped 4 bases, with 8 bases sitting between them. Germline CDR1 is GTSNPN and CDR2 is SVGIG (reference sequence). The CDR3 spans 13 residues. The CDR3 DNA follows: TGTGCCTGGAGTGCGACCAAGAATCAGCCCCAGCATTTT. As protein: CAWSATKNQPQHF.

This clonotype was seen more than once but under ten times. The rearrangement joins TRBV5-5 to TRBJ2-1, with 12 bases aligning to TRBD2. V dropped 3 bases and J dropped 6; count of bases not matched to a gene: 7. This CDR3 spans 16 amino acids. CDR1 is SGHKS and CDR2 is YYEKEE in the germline V gene (reference sequence). CDR3 DNA sequence: TGTGCCAGCAGCTACGCTAGCGGGGGGGCCGGCAATGAGCAGTTCTTC. Translated: CASSYASGGAGNEQFF.

This clonotype has ten or more counts. The J gene is TRBJ2-7, the V gene TRBV5-1; 10 bases align to TRBD2. Looked up from germline, CDR1 is SGHRS and CDR2 is YFSETQ. V gave up 5 bases and J gave up 0 bases; unmatched junction bases: 5. CDR3 length equals 15 residues. CDR3 region: CASRRTSGASYEQYF. The CDR3 DNA follows: TGCGCCAGCAGGCGCACTAGCGGGGCCTCCTACGAGCAGTACTTC.

This chain links TRBV7-6 with TRBJ1-1; D not resolved. Trimming left V 5 bases short and J 3 bases short, with 13 bases between. Germline assignment: CDR1 SGHVS and CDR2 FNYEAQ. This CDR3 has 14 residues. CDR3: CASSLNSGHTEAFF. In DNA form, the CDR3 reads TGTGCCAGCAGCCTCAATTCCGGTCACACTGAAGCTTTCTTT.

This clonotype was observed at least ten times. CDR3 residues: CSAYSGLDTRNEQFF. CDR3 nucleotide sequence: TGCAGTGCTTACTCGGGACTAGATACTCGCAATGAGCAGTTCTTC. The J gene is TRBJ2-1, the V gene TRBV20-1, with TRBD2 matching 8 bases. This CDR3 has 15 residues. Trimming cost V 5 bases and J 6 bases; bases outside gene matches: 12. The V gene's germline CDR1 is DFQATT and CDR2 SNEGSKA (reference sequence).

This clonotype occurred many times. The V gene is TRBV5-1, the J gene TRBJ2-7, with unresolved D. Germline CDR1 reads SGHRS; CDR2 reads YFSETQ. The CDR3 is made up of 17 amino acids. The ends were cut back, 0 bases at V and 0 bases at J, with 16 bases in the middle. In DNA form, the CDR3 reads TGCGCCAGCAGCTTGGATCAGACTCCTCAGAGCTCCTACGAGCAGTACTTC. Its protein is CASSLDQTPQSSYEQYF. The full variable domain, rest sourced from reference TRBV5-1 and TRBJ2-7, is KAGVTQTPRYLIKTRGQQVTLSCSPISGHRSVSWYQQTPGQGLQFLFEYFSETQRNKGNFPGRFSGRQFSNSRSEMNVSTLELGDSALYLCASSLDQTPQSSYEQYFGPGTRLTVT.

Turning to this clonotype: This clone may be a read error of a much larger clone one base away. The chain links TRBV20-1 to TRBJ2-4; possibly TRBD2 for D (7 bases). This CDR3 is built from 13 residues. The germline V gene has CDR1 DFQATT and CDR2 SNEGSKA (reference sequence). CDR3 nucleotides: TGCAGTGCAGAACAGGGAGGGGGAGACATGCAGTACTTC. Protein: CSAEQGGGDMQYF.

There are many counts of this clonotype. V gene TRBV5-1 combines with J gene TRBJ1-4; TRBD1 matches at 7 bases. The germline V gene has CDR1 SGHRS and CDR2 YFSETQ. The CDR3 is 14 amino acids. V shed 4 bases, J shed 6 bases, and the junction held 6 bases outside the gene matches. The CDR3 DNA follows: TGCGCCAGCAGCCACTTCGACAGGGATGAAAAACTGTTTTTT. This codes for CASSHFDRDEKLFF.

This chain uses TRBV12-3 or TRBV12-4 with TRBJ2-1; 8 nucleotides agree with TRBD2. This CDR3 spans 13 amino acids. Trimming at V came to 1 base and at J to 7 bases, leaving 0 bases not matched to a gene. The CDR3 coding sequence is TGTGCCAGCAGTTTAGAGCGGGGGAATGAGCAGTTCTTC. Translated: CASSLERGNEQFF.